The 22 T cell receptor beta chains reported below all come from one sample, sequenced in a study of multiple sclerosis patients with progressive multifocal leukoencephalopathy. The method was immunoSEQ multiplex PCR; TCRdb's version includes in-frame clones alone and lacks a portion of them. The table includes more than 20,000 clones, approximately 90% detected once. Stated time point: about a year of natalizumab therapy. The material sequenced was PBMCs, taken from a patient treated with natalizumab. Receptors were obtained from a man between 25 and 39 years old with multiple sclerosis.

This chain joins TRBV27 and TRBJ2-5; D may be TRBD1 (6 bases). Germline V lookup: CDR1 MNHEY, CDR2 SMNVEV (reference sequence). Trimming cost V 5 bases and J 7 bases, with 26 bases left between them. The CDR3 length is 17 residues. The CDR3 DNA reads TGTGCCAGCAGTCCAGCTAAGACAGGTCCTCCCTCGGGGACCCAGTACTTC. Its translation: CASSPAKTGPPSGTQYF.

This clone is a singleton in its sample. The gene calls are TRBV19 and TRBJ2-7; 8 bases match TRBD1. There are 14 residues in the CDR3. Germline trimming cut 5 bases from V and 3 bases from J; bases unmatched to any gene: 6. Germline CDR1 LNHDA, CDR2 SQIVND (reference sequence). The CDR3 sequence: CASSPRGQSYEQYV. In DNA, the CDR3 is TGTGCCAGTAGTCCCAGGGGGCAGAGCTACGAGCAGTACGTC.

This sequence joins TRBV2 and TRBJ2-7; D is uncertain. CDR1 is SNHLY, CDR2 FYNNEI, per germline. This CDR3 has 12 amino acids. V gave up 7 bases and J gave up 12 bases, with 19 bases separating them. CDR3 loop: CASKVAYPSPYV. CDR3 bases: TGTGCCAGCAAGGTGGCTTATCCCTCCCCGTACGTC.

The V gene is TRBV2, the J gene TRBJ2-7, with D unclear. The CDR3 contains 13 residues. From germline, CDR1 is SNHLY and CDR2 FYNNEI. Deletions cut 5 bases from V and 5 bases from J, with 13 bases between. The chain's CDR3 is CASSNPDRHEQYV. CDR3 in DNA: TGTGCCAGCAGTAACCCGGACCGGCACGAGCAGTACGTC.

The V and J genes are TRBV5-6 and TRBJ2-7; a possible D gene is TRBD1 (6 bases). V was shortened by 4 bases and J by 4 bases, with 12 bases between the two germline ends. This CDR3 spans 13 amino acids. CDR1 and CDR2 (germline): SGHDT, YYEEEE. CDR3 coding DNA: TGTGCCAGCAGCATGGACAGTTTTTACGAGCAGTACTTC. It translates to CASSMDSFYEQYF.

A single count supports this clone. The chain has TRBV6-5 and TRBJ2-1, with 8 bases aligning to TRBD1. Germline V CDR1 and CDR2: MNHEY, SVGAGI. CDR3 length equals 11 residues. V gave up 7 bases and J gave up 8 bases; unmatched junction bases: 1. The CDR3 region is CASTGGDEQFF. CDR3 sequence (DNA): TGTGCCAGCACAGGGGGCGATGAGCAGTTCTTC.

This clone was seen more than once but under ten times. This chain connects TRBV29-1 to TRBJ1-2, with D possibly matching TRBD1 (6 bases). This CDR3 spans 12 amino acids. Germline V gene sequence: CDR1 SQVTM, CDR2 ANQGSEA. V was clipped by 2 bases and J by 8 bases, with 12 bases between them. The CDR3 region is CSVETQGSGYTF. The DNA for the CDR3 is TGCAGCGTTGAAACCCAGGGGTCCGGCTACACCTTC.

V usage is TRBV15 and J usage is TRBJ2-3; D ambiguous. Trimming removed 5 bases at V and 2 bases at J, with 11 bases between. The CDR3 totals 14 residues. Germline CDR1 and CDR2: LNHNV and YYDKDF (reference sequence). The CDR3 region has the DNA TGTGCCACCAGCTCCGAGAGGTCCACAGATACGCAGTATTTT. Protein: CATSSERSTDTQYF.

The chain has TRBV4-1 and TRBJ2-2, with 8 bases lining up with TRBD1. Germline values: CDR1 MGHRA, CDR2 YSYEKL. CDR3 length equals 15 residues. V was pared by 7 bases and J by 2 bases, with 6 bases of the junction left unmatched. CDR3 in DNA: TGCGCCAGCACCACGGGACAGGCAAACACCGGGGAGCTGTTTTTT. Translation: CASTTGQANTGELFF.

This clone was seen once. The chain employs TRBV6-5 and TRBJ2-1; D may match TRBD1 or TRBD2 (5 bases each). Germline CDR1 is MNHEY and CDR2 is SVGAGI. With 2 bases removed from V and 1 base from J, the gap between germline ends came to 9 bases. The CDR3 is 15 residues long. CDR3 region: CASSYRDGSYNEQFF. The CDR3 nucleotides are TGTGCCAGCAGTTACAGGGACGGTTCCTACAATGAGCAGTTCTTC.

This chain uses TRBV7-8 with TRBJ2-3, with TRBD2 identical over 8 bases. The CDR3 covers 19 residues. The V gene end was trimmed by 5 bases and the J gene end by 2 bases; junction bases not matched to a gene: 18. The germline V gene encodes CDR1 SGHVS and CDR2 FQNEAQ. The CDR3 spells CASSGRPRTSREFTDTQYF. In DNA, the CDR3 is TGTGCCAGCAGCGGAAGACCTCGGACTAGCCGTGAATTCACAGATACGCAGTATTTT.

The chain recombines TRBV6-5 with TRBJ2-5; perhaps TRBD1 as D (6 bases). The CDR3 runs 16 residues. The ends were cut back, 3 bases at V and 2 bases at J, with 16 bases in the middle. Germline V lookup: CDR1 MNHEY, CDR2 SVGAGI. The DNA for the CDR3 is TGTGCCAGCAGTTATCGGACCGACAGGTTTCAAGAGACCCAGTACTTC. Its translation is CASSYRTDRFQETQYF.

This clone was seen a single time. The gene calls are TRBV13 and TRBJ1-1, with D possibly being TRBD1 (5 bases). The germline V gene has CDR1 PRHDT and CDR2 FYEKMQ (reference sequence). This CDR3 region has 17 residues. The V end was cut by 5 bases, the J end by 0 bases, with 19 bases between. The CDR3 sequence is CASSPGGGLLMNTEAFF. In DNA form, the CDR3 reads TGTGCCAGCAGCCCCGGGGGGGGACTCCTGATGAACACTGAAGCTTTCTTT.

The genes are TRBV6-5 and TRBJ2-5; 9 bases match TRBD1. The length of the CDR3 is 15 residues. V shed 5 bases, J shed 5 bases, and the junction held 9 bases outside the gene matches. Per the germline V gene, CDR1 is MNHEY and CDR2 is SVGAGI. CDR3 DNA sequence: TGTGCCAGCAGTGCCACAGGGGGCGCTTGGGAGACCCAGTACTTC. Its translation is CASSATGGAWETQYF.

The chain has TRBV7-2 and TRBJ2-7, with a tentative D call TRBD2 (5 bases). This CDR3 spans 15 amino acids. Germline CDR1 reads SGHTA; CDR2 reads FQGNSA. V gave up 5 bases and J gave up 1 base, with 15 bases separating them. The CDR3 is CASSARGDWSYEQYF. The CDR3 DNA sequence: TGTGCCAGCAGCGCCCGGGGTGACTGGTCCTACGAGCAGTACTTC.

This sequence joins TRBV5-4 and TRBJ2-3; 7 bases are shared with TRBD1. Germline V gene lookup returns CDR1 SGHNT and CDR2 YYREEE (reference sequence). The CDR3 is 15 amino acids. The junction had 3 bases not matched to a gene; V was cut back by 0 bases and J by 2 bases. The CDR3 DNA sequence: TGTGCCAGCAGCTTGGGGGGACAGAACACAGATACGCAGTATTTT. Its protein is CASSLGGQNTDTQYF.

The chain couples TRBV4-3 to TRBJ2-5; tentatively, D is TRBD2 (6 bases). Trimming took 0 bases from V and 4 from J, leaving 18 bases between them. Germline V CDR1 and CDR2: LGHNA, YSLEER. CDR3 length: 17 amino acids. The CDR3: CASSQDLGGAWGETQYF. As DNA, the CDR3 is TGCGCCAGCAGCCAAGATCTTGGCGGGGCTTGGGGAGAGACCCAGTACTTC.

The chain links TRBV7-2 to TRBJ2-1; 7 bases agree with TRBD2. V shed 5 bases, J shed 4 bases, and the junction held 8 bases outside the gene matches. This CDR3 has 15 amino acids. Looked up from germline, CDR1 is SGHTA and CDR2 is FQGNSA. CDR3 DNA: TGTGCCAGCAGCCCCGGACTAGGGTCTTACAATGAGCAGTTCTTC. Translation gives CASSPGLGSYNEQFF.

CDR3 amino acids: CASSLAVGGSYEQYF. Here the CDR3 DNA reads TGTGCCAGCAGCTTGGCGGTAGGAGGGAGCTACGAGCAGTACTTC. This chain joins TRBV7-9 and TRBJ2-7; D may be TRBD2 (6 bases). Between the trimmed V and J ends, which lost 3 bases and 3 bases, there was a span of 15 bases. This CDR3 region has 15 residues. Germline CDR1 SEHNR, CDR2 FQNEAQ (reference sequence).

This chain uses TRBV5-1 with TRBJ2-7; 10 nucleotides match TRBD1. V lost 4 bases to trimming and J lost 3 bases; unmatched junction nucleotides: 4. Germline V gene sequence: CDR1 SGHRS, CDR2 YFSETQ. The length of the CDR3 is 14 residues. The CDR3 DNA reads TGCGCCAGCAGCACCGGGACAGGGGACTACGAGCAGTACTTC. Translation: CASSTGTGDYEQYF. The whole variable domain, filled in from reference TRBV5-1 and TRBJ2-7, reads KAGVTQTPRYLIKTRGQQVTLSCSPISGHRSVSWYQQTPGQGLQFLFEYFSETQRNKGNFPGRFSGRQFSNSRSEMNVSTLELGDSALYLCASSTGTGDYEQYFGPGTRLTVT.

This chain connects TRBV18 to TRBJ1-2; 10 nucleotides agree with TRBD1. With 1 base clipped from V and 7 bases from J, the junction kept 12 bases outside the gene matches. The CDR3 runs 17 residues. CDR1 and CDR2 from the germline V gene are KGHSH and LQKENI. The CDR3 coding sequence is TGTGCCAGCTCACCACGACAGGGGGCGTTACGAAATGGTGGCTACACCTTC. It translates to CASSPRQGALRNGGYTF. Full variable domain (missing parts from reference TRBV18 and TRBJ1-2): NAGVMQNPRHLVRRRGQEARLRCSPMKGHSHVYWYRQLPEEGLKFMVYLQKENIIDESGMPKERFSAEFPKEGPSILRIQQVVRGDSAAYFCASSPRQGALRNGGYTFGSGTRLTVV.

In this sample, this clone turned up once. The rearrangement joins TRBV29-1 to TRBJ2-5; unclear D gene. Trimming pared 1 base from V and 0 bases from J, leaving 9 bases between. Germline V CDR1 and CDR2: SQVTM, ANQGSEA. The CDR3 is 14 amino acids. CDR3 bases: TGCAGCGTTGAAGTCCGGCGGAACCAAGAGACCCAGTACTTC. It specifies CSVEVRRNQETQYF.